The clone carrying this TCR beta chain was detected a few times. This record comes from a study of blood T cell repertoires in COVID-19. V was shortened by 3 bases and J by 2 bases, with 4 bases between the two germline ends. There are 12 residues in the CDR3. Germline CDR1 MNHNS, CDR2 SASEGT. Clones were sequenced by immunoSEQ multiplex PCR, and TCRdb holds only the in-frame ones, with some missing. The table lists about 180,000 clones, more than 70% of them singletons. V usage is TRBV6-1 and J usage is TRBJ1-1; D is undetermined. The sample taken for sequencing was PBMCs or T cells enriched from blood (not recorded which). The source is a man in his sixties who had recovered from COVID-19. CDR3 in amino acids: CASSDINTEAFF. CDR3 bases: TGTGCCAGCAGTGACATTAACACTGAAGCTTTCTTT.